What follows are 4 T cell receptor gamma chains derived from one specimen sequenced in a study of Vδ1+ human thymocytes. These receptors have no known antigen. Study-wide results and limits: Thymic TRG and TRD repertoires appeared highly polyclonal.

The template was reverse-transcribed extracted RNA. The CDR3 regions were amplified by multiplex PCR from V-gene primers to a constant-region primer. TCRdb re-identified clones in the multiplex PCR reads via CATT. The data contain 20,000 to 25,000 gamma-chain clones, roughly 13% of them seen just once; the ten biggest clones take up under 2.5%. The sequencing sample was made of Vdelta1+ gamma-delta thymocytes from the thymus. Noted subset: FACS-sorted CD3+ TCRalphabeta- TCRVdelta1+ TCRVdelta2- thymocytes. These receptors all stem from a child younger than two who had congenital heart surgery.

Points on this clone: Compared with germline, one end of the junction differs, possibly owing to a read error. The V gene is TRGV4, the J gene TRGJ1 or TRGJ2. This CDR3 contains 15 residues. Germline-derived CDR1 and CDR2 are EGSTGY and YDSYTSSV. The CDR3 loop is CATWNGPRGAYKKLF. CDR3 in DNA: TGTGCCACCTGGAATGGGCCCAGAGGGGCTTATAAGAAACTCTTT.

V gene TRGV4 combines with J gene TRGJ1 or TRGJ2. Losses at the gene ends were 0 bases for V and 1 base for J; bases not matched to a gene: 6. The CDR3 is made up of 15 amino acids. Germline values: CDR1 EGSTGY, CDR2 YDSYTSSV. The CDR3 loop reads CATWDGARNYYKKLF. The CDR3 DNA is TGTGCCACCTGGGATGGGGCAAGAAATTATTATAAGAAACTCTTT.

This clone has only a few counts. Other DNA sequences from this sample encode an identical CDR3 as well. This chain connects TRGV2 to TRGJ1 or TRGJ2. Germline CDR1 reads EGSNGY; CDR2 reads YDSYNSKV. There are 11 residues in the CDR3. V lost 4 bases and J lost 11; bases outside the gene matches: 8. In DNA, the CDR3 is TGTGCCACCTGGGATGGGGGAGAGAAACTCTTT. Translated, it gives CATWDGGEKLF.

The rearrangement links TRGV9 to TRGJ1 or TRGJ2. V dropped 4 bases and J dropped 12; count of bases not matched to a gene: 15. Germline lookup yields CDR1 GITISATS and CDR2 ISYDGTV (reference sequence). The CDR3 contains 13 residues. CDR3 DNA sequence: TGTGCCTTGTGGGAATTCGGAGCACCGAGGAAACTCTTT. Protein: CALWEFGAPRKLF.